This T cell receptor beta chain comes out of a study of neurological immune-mediated disorders. The sample holds many counts of this clonotype. Each TCR transcript was tagged with a 10-nucleotide random UMI during 5'RACE. TCRdb reprocessed the 5' RACE reads via MiXCR and lists one record per CDR3 protein. The data show 53,000 or so distinct CDR3 sequences, with 10% to 15% seen just once and around 11% held by the top ten. CDR1 SQVTM and CDR2 ANQGSEA come from the germline V gene. V lost 3 bases, J lost 5 bases, and 7 bases stayed unmatched. This CDR3 is 14 amino acids long. This receptor was obtained from a woman aged 55 to 70 with HTLV-1-associated myelopathy (HAM/TSP). Sequenced: PBMCs. The rearrangement uses TRBV29-1 and TRBJ2-7; TRBD2 agrees at 10 bases. The CDR3 protein is CSVDGLAGVHEQYF. Written as DNA, the CDR3 is TGCAGCGTTGACGGCCTAGCGGGGGTTCACGAGCAGTACTTC.